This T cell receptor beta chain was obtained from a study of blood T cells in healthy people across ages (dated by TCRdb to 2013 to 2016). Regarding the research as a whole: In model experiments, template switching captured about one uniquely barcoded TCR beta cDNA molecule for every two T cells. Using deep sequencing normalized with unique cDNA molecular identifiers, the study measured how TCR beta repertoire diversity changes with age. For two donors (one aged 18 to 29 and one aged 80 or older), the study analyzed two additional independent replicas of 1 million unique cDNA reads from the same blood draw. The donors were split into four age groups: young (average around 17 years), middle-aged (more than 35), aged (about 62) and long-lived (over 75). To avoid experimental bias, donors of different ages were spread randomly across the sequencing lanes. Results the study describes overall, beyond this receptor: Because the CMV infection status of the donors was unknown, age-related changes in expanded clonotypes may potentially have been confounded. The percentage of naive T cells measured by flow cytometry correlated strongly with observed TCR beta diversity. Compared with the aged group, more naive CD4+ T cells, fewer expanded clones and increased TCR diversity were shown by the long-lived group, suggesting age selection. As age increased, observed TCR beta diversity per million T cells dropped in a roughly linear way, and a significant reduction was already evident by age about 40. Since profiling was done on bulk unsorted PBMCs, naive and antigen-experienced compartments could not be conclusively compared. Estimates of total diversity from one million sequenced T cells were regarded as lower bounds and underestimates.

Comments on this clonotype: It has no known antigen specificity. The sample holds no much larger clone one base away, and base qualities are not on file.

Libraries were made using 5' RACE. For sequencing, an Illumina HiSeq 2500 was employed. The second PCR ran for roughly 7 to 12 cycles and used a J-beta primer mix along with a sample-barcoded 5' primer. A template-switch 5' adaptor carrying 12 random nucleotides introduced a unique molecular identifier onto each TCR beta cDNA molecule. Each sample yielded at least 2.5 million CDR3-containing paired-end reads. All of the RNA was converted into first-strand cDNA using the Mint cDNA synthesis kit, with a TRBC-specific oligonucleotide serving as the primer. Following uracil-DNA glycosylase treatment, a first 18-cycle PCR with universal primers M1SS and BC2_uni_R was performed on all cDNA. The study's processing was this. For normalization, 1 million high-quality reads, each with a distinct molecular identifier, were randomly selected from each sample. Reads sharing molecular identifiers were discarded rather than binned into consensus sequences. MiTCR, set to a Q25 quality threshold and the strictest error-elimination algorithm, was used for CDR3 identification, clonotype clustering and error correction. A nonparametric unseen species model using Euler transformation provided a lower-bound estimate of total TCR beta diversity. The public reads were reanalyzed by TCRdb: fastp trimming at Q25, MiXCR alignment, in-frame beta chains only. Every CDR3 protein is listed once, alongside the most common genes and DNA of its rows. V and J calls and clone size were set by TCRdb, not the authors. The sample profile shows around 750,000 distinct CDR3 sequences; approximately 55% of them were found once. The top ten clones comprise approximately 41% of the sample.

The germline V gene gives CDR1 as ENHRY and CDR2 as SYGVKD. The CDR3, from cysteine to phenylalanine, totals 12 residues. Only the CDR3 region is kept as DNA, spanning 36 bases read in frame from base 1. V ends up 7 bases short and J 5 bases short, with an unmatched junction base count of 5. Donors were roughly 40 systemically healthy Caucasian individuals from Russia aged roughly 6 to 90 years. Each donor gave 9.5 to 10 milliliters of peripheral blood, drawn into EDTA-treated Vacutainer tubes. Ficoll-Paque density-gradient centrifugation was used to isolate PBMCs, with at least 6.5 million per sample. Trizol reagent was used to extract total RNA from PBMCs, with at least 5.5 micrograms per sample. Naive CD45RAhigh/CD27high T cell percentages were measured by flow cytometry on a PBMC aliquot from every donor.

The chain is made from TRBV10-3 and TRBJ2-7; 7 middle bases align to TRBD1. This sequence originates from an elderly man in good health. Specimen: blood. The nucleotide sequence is TGTGCCATCAATGACAGGGCCCACGAGCAGTACTTC. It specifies CAINDRAHEQYF.